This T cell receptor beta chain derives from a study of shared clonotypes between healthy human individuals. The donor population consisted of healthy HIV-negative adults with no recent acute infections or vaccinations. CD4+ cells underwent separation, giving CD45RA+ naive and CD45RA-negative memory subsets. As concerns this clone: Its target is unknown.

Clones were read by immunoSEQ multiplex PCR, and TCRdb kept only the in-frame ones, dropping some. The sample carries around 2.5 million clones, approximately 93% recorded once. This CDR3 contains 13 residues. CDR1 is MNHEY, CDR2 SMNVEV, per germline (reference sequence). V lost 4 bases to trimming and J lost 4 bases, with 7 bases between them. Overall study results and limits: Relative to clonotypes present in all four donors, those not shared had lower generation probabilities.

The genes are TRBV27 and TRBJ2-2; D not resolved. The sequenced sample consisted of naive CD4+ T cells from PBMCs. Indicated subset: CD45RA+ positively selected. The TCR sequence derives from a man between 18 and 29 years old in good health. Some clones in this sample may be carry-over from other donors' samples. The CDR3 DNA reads TGTGCCAGCAGTTCTTTGGGCACCGGGGAGCTGTTTTTT. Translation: CASSSLGTGELFF.